Below are 15 T cell receptor beta chains sequenced from a single sample in a study of T-cell memory formation after mild COVID-19. TCRdb re-derived calls from the 5' RACE reads in MiXCR, one entry per CDR3 protein. The repertoire consists of about 400,000 distinct CDR3 sequences, with 20% to 25% occurring once and the leading ten covering 8.5% to 9%. The material sequenced was PBMCs or a T cell subset sorted from them (not recorded which). The receptors shown here come from an adult woman who had mild COVID-19 (a few samples of this study predate the infection). Cell type and time point are not known.

The CDR3 loop is CASRAGHNSNQPQHF. The CDR3 nucleotides are TGCGCCAGCAGGGCCGGACATAATAGCAATCAGCCCCAGCATTTT. The chain employs TRBV5-1 and TRBJ1-5; a weak D match, TRBD1 (5 bases). The CDR3 covers 15 residues. V dropped 5 bases and J dropped 0 bases, with 12 bases sitting between them. Per the germline V gene, CDR1 is SGHRS and CDR2 is YFSETQ.

This clonotype was recorded many times. The V call is TRBV20-1, the J call TRBJ1-2; D call uncertain. The CDR3 contains 16 residues. Germline CDR1 and CDR2: DFQATT and SNEGSKA (reference sequence). Between the trimmed V and J ends, which lost 0 bases and 1 base, there was a span of 15 bases. In DNA, the CDR3 is TGCAGTGCTAGAGACCCGACCAGGAGGGTTAACTATGGCTACACCTTC. It translates to CSARDPTRRVNYGYTF.

This clonotype has just a few counts. The chain carries TRBV20-1 and TRBJ2-2; a weak D match, TRBD2 (6 bases). Germline CDR1 and CDR2: DFQATT and SNEGSKA (reference sequence). The germline V and J ends were trimmed by 0 bases and 1 base, with 9 bases remaining between them. The CDR3 has 15 residues. The CDR3 region has the DNA TGCAGTGCTAGAGATCCGGGAGAGAACACCGGGGAGCTGTTTTTT. Residues: CSARDPGENTGELFF.

The J gene is TRBJ1-1, the V gene TRBV5-1; no definite D call. Trimming stripped 3 bases from V and 9 bases from J, with 15 bases between. The CDR3 runs to 13 residues. CDR1 is SGHRS and CDR2 is YFSETQ in the germline V gene. The CDR3 nucleotides read TGCGCCAGCAGCTCCTCATTGGACCGGCAAGCTTTCTTT. Its translation is CASSSSLDRQAFF.

J is TRBJ2-3 and V is TRBV12-3 or TRBV12-4, with 15 bases matching TRBD2. The CDR3 runs to 16 residues. V was pared by 6 bases and J by 2 bases, with 3 bases of the junction left unmatched. The CDR3 region has the DNA TGTGCCAGCAGCGGGACTAGCGGGGGGCTCACAGATACGCAGTATTTT. Translated, it gives CASSGTSGGLTDTQYF.

This clonotype was seen only a few times. The chain recombines TRBV7-9 with TRBJ2-2; 15 bases map to TRBD2. The germline V gene has CDR1 SEHNR and CDR2 FQNEAQ (reference sequence). The CDR3 sequence is 20 residues long. V gave up 0 bases and J gave up 3 bases; unmatched junction bases: 8. CDR3 loop: CASSLARPGLAGGHTGELFF. In nucleotides, the CDR3 is TGTGCCAGCAGCTTAGCCCGCCCGGGACTAGCGGGAGGCCACACCGGGGAGCTGTTTTTT.

Only a few counts were recorded for this clonotype. V is TRBV3-1 and J is TRBJ2-1, with TRBD1 matching over 8 bases. After removal of 4 bases from V and 5 bases from J, the junction contained 7 bases not matched to a gene. The V gene's germline CDR1 is LGHDT and CDR2 YNNKEL (reference sequence). The CDR3 sequence is 15 residues long. The CDR3 sequence is CASSPWTGRDNEQFF. DNA for the CDR3: TGTGCCAGCAGCCCGTGGACAGGGAGAGACAATGAGCAGTTCTTC.

This clonotype appeared a few times. The rearrangement uses TRBV6-2 or TRBV6-3 and TRBJ2-7; unclear D gene. Trimming removed 0 bases at V and 0 bases at J, with 6 bases between. Germline CDR1 is MNHEY and CDR2 is SVGEGT. The CDR3 is 14 residues long. The CDR3 DNA is TGTGCCAGCAGTTACTCACAGATCTCCTACGAGCAGTACTTC. Amino acid sequence: CASSYSQISYEQYF.

This rearrangement joins TRBV6-1 to TRBJ2-7; possible D gene TRBD1, 6 bases. V gave up 6 bases and J gave up 0 bases, with 15 bases separating them. This CDR3 comprises 15 residues. CDR1 and CDR2 (germline): MNHNS, SASEGT. The CDR3 region is CASRGGRITSYEQYF. In nucleotides, the CDR3 is TGTGCCAGCAGAGGGGGACGGATCACCTCCTACGAGCAGTACTTC.

Only a few counts were recorded for this clonotype. The DNA for the CDR3 is TGTGCCAGCAGCCTAAGGCGGGGCGCAGATACGCAGTATTTT. Translation gives CASSLRRGADTQYF. The J gene is TRBJ2-3, the V gene TRBV11-2; TRBD2 is a possible D gene (6 bases). The CDR3 runs 14 residues. V was trimmed by 5 bases and J by 4 bases, leaving 13 bases between them. Germline values: CDR1 SGHAT, CDR2 FQNNGV.

The chain uses TRBV6-2 or TRBV6-3 and TRBJ1-5; D call uncertain. Germline values: CDR1 MNHEY, CDR2 SVGEGT. The CDR3 consists of 16 residues. V shed 6 bases and J shed 0 bases, with 15 bases lying between them. The CDR3 coding sequence is TGTGCCAGCAGCCAACCCGGACTTAATAGCAATCAGCCCCAGCATTTT. Translating it yields CASSQPGLNSNQPQHF.

The table lists this clonotype with a few counts. In DNA form, the CDR3 reads TGCAGTGCTAGCGAGGGGCCGGCCTACGAGCAGTACTTC. Its translation: CSASEGPAYEQYF. V and J are TRBV20-1 and TRBJ2-7; D possibly matches TRBD1 or TRBD2 (5 bases each). V lost 3 bases, J lost 2 bases, and 11 bases lay in between. CDR1 is DFQATT, CDR2 SNEGSKA, per germline (reference sequence). CDR3 length: 13 amino acids.

The V and J genes are TRBV4-1 and TRBJ2-7; unclear D gene. V dropped 3 bases and J dropped 3 bases, with 9 bases sitting between them. The germline V gene has CDR1 MGHRA and CDR2 YSYEKL. This CDR3 spans 13 amino acids. This CDR3 reads CASSQNRGYEQYF. The CDR3 DNA reads as TGCGCCAGCAGCCAGAACAGAGGCTACGAGCAGTACTTC.

This clonotype has only a few counts. The V gene is TRBV12-3 or TRBV12-4, the J gene TRBJ1-1; 7 bases agree with TRBD1. The CDR3 sequence is 14 residues long. V shed 7 bases, J shed 3 bases, and the junction held 8 bases outside the gene matches. The CDR3 protein is CASTLDRAYTEAFF. Here the CDR3 DNA reads TGTGCCAGCACCTTAGACAGGGCTTACACTGAAGCTTTCTTT.

The genes are TRBV7-2 and TRBJ2-1; weak D call: TRBD1 (6 bases). The germline CDR1 and CDR2 sequences are SGHTA and FQGNSA. Between the trimmed V and J ends, which lost 3 bases and 11 bases, there was a span of 11 bases. This CDR3 contains 12 residues. The CDR3 DNA sequence: TGTGCCAGCAGCTTCCAAGACAGGAAGCAGTTCTTC. Its protein is CASSFQDRKQFF.